What follows are 9 T cell receptor beta chains derived from one specimen sequenced in a study of blood T cell repertoires in COVID-19 (dated by TCRdb to 2020 to 2021). To prepare the library, the immunoSEQ multiplex PCR assay was applied. TCRdb carries this immuneACCESS record with in-frame sequences only. Its versions omit some clonotypes, under half of them owing to an unresolved V gene in the studies checked, with the rest unexplained. This sample comprises over 90,000 clones, approximately 91% of them detected only once. The ten biggest clones cover about 3.7% of the sample. The sequenced material came from peripheral blood. These receptors originate from a woman aged 70-85 years with acute or convalescent COVID-19.

CDR3 region: CASSLQGNEQYV. As DNA, the CDR3 is TGTGCCAGCAGCTTACAGGGAAACGAGCAGTACGTC. The chain carries TRBV7-9 and TRBJ2-7, with D perhaps matching TRBD1 (5 bases). Trimming stripped 2 bases from V and 5 bases from J, with 7 bases between. Germline V gene sequence: CDR1 SEHNR, CDR2 FQNEAQ (reference sequence). There are 12 residues in the CDR3.

This clone was detected only a few times. This chain joins TRBV29-1 and TRBJ1-2, with D unclear. The CDR3 has 11 residues. Trimming left V 5 bases short and J 4 bases short, with 8 bases between. The germline gives CDR1 SQVTM, CDR2 ANQGSEA. The CDR3 sequence: CSVHLGYGYTF. CDR3 coding DNA: TGCAGCGTTCACCTAGGCTATGGCTACACCTTC. The whole variable domain, filled in from reference TRBV29-1 and TRBJ1-2, reads SAVISQKPSRDICQRGTSLTIQCQVDSQVTMMFWYRQQPGQSLTLIATANQGSEATYESGFVIDKFPISRPNLTFSTLTVSNMSPEDSSIYLCSVHLGYGYTFGSGTRLTVV.

This sequence joins TRBV30 and TRBJ2-7; 9 bases agree with TRBD1. The V segment lost 1 base and the J segment 7 bases; nucleotides outside the gene matches: 5. This CDR3 is 13 amino acids long. The V gene's germline CDR1 is GTSNPN and CDR2 SVGIG (reference sequence). CDR3 sequence (DNA): TGTGCCTGGAGTGCGGGACAGGGCCGTGAGCAGTACTTC. It specifies CAWSAGQGREQYF.

This chain joins TRBV5-1 and TRBJ2-1; TRBD2 aligns across 8 bases. Germline lookup yields CDR1 SGHRS and CDR2 YFSETQ. Unmatched junction bases numbered 5, after V lost 4 bases and J lost 2 bases. The CDR3 has 15 residues. The CDR3 reads CASSPAGVTYNEQFF. The CDR3 DNA reads as TGCGCCAGCAGCCCAGCGGGAGTTACCTACAATGAGCAGTTCTTC.

The chain employs TRBV14 and TRBJ1-2; perhaps TRBD1 as D (5 bases). CDR1 and CDR2 from the germline V gene are SGHDN and FVKESK. CDR3 size: 13 residues. V lost 3 bases, J lost 4 bases, and 9 bases lay in between. The CDR3 sequence: CASSQGLGYGYTF. The CDR3 DNA is TGTGCCAGCAGCCAGGGACTGGGCTATGGCTACACCTTC.

The chain links TRBV7-2 to TRBJ2-7; 10 bases line up with TRBD1. The CDR3 runs 15 residues. The germline V gene has CDR1 SGHTA and CDR2 FQGNSA. V lost 5 bases and J lost 2; bases outside the gene matches: 6. CDR3 DNA sequence: TGTGCCAGCAGCGCTTATGACAGGGGGCCCTACGAGCAGTACTTC. This sequence encodes CASSAYDRGPYEQYF.

V and J are TRBV25-1 and TRBJ2-7, with TRBD1 identical over 7 bases. Trimming removed 6 bases from V and 4 bases from J; junction bases left unmatched: 6. This CDR3 spans 13 amino acids. Germline-derived CDR1 and CDR2 are MGHDK and SYGVNS. CDR3 sequence (DNA): TGTGCCAGCAGGAGGGACAGAGTATACGAGCAGTACTTC. Translation: CASRRDRVYEQYF.

The V gene is TRBV13, the J gene TRBJ2-2; D might be TRBD2 (5 bases). The V end was cut by 2 bases, the J end by 2 bases, with 12 bases between. Per germline, CDR1 PRHDT and CDR2 FYEKMQ (reference sequence). The CDR3 has 16 amino acids. CDR3 in amino acids: CASSLISRTNTGELFF. The DNA of the CDR3 is TGTGCCAGCAGCTTAATCTCCAGGACTAACACCGGGGAGCTGTTTTTT.

The chain links TRBV19 to TRBJ1-5; 8 positions match TRBD1. The CDR3 contains 14 residues. V trimming: 5 bases; J trimming: 9 bases; junction bases outside the gene matches: 9. Per germline, CDR1 LNHDA and CDR2 SQIVND (reference sequence). The CDR3 DNA reads as TGTGCCAGTAGTGTACAGGGGGGTGGGGGGCCCCAGCATTTT. Protein sequence: CASSVQGGGGPQHF.